These T cell receptor beta chains were read from a single sample in a study of blood T cell repertoires in COVID-19. The assay was immunoSEQ multiplex PCR, and TCRdb's table has in-frame clones only and misses some. This table holds some 370,000 clones, almost 90% found once. Sequenced: peripheral blood. The source of these receptors is a man in his late teens or twenties with active or convalescent COVID-19. The CDR3 runs from the conserved cysteine through the conserved F or W. The D gene is left open where the match is weak. Only some rows state a clone size, as once, few, many or a class for expanded clones.

D gene	V gene	J gene	clone size	CDR3 protein	CDR3 DNA
.	TRBV21-1	TRBJ1-1	.	CASSKVAGGYTEAFF	TGTGCCAGCAGCAAAGTTGCAGGGGGCTACACTGAAGCTTTCTTT
TRBD1	TRBV3-1/TRBV3-2	TRBJ2-7	.	CASSQVDRGSYEQYF	TGTGCCAGCAGCCAGGTGGACAGGGGTTCCTACGAGCAGTACTTC
TRBD1	TRBV4-1	TRBJ1-3	.	CASSQEQGATGNTIYF	TGCGCCAGCAGCCAAGAACAGGGGGCGACGGGAAACACCATATATTTT
.	TRBV15	TRBJ2-5	.	CATSRGGGQETQYF	TGTGCCACCAGCAGAGGAGGCGGCCAAGAGACCCAGTACTTC
.	TRBV6-6	TRBJ2-3	.	CASSYVSASADTQYF	TGTGCCAGCAGTTACGTTTCAGCGAGCGCAGATACGCAGTATTTT
.	TRBV7-3	TRBJ1-1	few	CASSLQGSFSEAFF	TGTGCCAGCAGCTTACAGGGGAGCTTTTCTGAAGCTTTCTTT
.	TRBV5-1	TRBJ2-7	.	CASSLAPFGLRSFEQYF	TGCGCCAGCAGCTTGGCTCCCTTTGGTCTACGATCATTCGAGCAGTACTTC
TRBD2	TRBV19	TRBJ2-2	.	CASNMGGFTTGELFF	TGTGCCAGTAACATGGGGGGGTTCACCACCGGGGAGCTGTTTTTT
TRBD2	TRBV9	TRBJ2-2	.	CASSVGLAEYANTGELFF	TGTGCCAGCAGCGTAGGACTAGCGGAATACGCGAACACCGGGGAGCTGTTTTTT
.	TRBV19	TRBJ1-5	.	CASSVQNSNQPQHF	TGTGCCAGTAGTGTCCAGAATAGCAATCAGCCCCAGCATTTT
TRBD1	TRBV7-2	TRBJ1-2	few	CASSLVGQPYYGYTF	TGTGCCAGCAGCTTAGTGGGACAGCCATACTATGGCTACACCTTC
.	TRBV27	TRBJ2-6	.	CASIPHEHSGANVLTF	TGTGCCAGCATTCCCCACGAGCACTCTGGGGCCAACGTGCTGACTTTC
TRBD1	TRBV19	TRBJ2-1	.	CASSIGRQGQFF	TGTGCCAGTAGTATCGGTAGACAGGGACAGTTCTTC
.	TRBV5-8	TRBJ1-2	.	CASSLYLGGRGYTF	TGTGCCAGCAGCTTGTATTTAGGAGGGAGAGGCTACACCTTC
.	TRBV7-3	TRBJ1-1	.	CASSLGQGSTEAFF	TGTGCCAGCAGCTTAGGCCAGGGGAGCACTGAAGCTTTCTTT
TRBD1	TRBV24-1	TRBJ1-2	.	CATSAQGVGGYTF	TGTGCCACCAGCGCACAGGGGGTGGGTGGCTACACCTTC
TRBD1	TRBV18	TRBJ1-2	.	CASSPGQDNGYTF	TGTGCCAGCTCACCAGGACAGGATAATGGCTACACCTTC
.	TRBV10-1	TRBJ2-3	.	CASSESETRFTDTQYF	TGCGCCAGCAGTGAGTCAGAAACGAGGTTTACAGATACGCAGTATTTT
TRBD2	TRBV3-1/TRBV3-2	TRBJ2-7	.	CASSHLKRGRTYEQYF	TGTGCCAGCAGCCATCTCAAGCGGGGGAGGACCTACGAGCAGTACTTC
.	TRBV4-3	TRBJ1-1	.	CASSQVAEEEAFF	TGCGCCAGCAGCCAAGTGGCCGAAGAAGAAGCTTTCTTT
TRBD2	TRBV18	TRBJ2-7	.	CASSPHVTSGRAIPYEQYF	TGTGCCAGCTCACCACACGTCACTAGCGGGAGGGCCATCCCCTACGAGCAGTACTTC
TRBD1	TRBV23-1	TRBJ1-6	once	CASSQSRQGDSPLHF	TGCGCCAGCAGTCAATCGAGGCAGGGGGATTCACCCCTCCACTTT
TRBD1	TRBV15	TRBJ2-7	.	CATSRAGTGGFYEQYF	TGTGCCACCAGCAGAGCCGGGACAGGGGGTTTCTACGAGCAGTACTTC
TRBD1	TRBV6-5	TRBJ1-5	.	CASSYRQGDNQPQHF	TGTGCCAGCAGTTACAGACAGGGGGACAATCAGCCCCAGCATTTT
TRBD1	TRBV5-6	TRBJ1-6	few	CASSRDRGGSPLHF	TGTGCCAGCAGCCGCGACAGGGGTGGCTCACCCCTCCACTTT
.	TRBV19	TRBJ1-5	.	CASSISSRSNQPQHF	TGTGCCAGTAGTATATCGTCGCGTAGCAATCAGCCCCAGCATTTT
.	TRBV5-6	TRBJ1-1	.	CVTHTQNTEAFF	TGTGTAACCCACACCCAGAACACTGAAGCTTTCTTT
TRBD2	TRBV7-2	TRBJ2-5	.	CAWSVAGGVGTQYF	TGTGCCTGGAGCGTAGCGGGAGGAGTGGGGACCCAGTACTTC
.	TRBV6-5	TRBJ1-6	.	CASSYTEQMINSPLHF	TGTGCCAGCAGTTATACAGAACAAATGATTAATTCACCCCTCCACTTT
TRBD2	TRBV14	TRBJ2-2	.	CASSGANSGFTGELFF	TGTGCCAGCAGCGGAGCCAATAGCGGGTTCACCGGGGAGCTGTTTTTT
TRBD2	TRBV7-7	TRBJ2-3	.	CASGPWASTDTQYF	TGTGCTAGCGGGCCCTGGGCCAGCACAGATACGCAGTATTTT
TRBD2	TRBV27	TRBJ2-1	.	CASSLSTSGFRAYEQFF	TGTGCCAGCAGTTTAAGTACTAGCGGCTTTCGAGCCTATGAGCAGTTCTTC
TRBD1	TRBV6-2/TRBV6-3	TRBJ1-1	.	CASSLRGRGDTEAFF	TGTGCCAGCAGTTTAAGGGGGCGCGGGGACACTGAAGCTTTCTTT
TRBD1	TRBV5-1	TRBJ1-1	.	CASGTGDRMNTEAFF	TGCGCCAGCGGCACGGGGGACAGGATGAACACTGAAGCTTTCTTT
TRBD1	TRBV18	TRBJ2-5	.	CASSPMPGQGMETQYF	TGTGCCAGCTCACCGATGCCGGGACAGGGGATGGAGACCCAGTACTTC
.	TRBV18	TRBJ2-1	.	CASSPSGGKDNEQFF	TGTGCCAGCTCACCATCAGGGGGGAAAGACAATGAGCAGTTCTTC
TRBD2	TRBV10-1	TRBJ2-3	.	CASSEPRLKRERTDTQYF	TGCGCCAGCAGTGAGCCGAGATTAAAGCGGGAGCGAACAGATACGCAGTATTTT
.	TRBV18	TRBJ1-4	.	CASSQNRDEKLFF	TGTGCCAGCTCGCAGAACCGGGATGAAAAACTGTTTTTT
TRBD1	TRBV7-3	TRBJ1-2	.	CASSLARGPNYGYTF	TGTGCCAGCAGCTTAGCAAGGGGGCCTAACTATGGCTACACCTTC
.	TRBV13	TRBJ2-3	.	CASSLRVSGTDTQYF	TGTGCCAGCAGCTTGAGGGTTAGCGGCACAGATACGCAGTATTTT
TRBD2	TRBV27	TRBJ2-3	once	CASSPYSGGALDTQYF	TGTGCCAGCAGTCCCTATAGCGGGGGGGCCTTAGATACGCAGTATTTT
TRBD1	TRBV7-2	TRBJ1-1	.	CASRAQGAITEAFF	TGTGCCAGCAGGGCACAGGGGGCAATCACTGAAGCTTTCTTT
.	TRBV9	TRBJ1-3	.	CASSARFETGNTIYF	TGTGCCAGCAGCGCACGCTTTGAGACTGGAAACACCATATATTTT
TRBD1	TRBV7-3	TRBJ1-1	.	CASSPTAGTGLVNTEAFF	TGTGCCAGCAGCCCCACCGCCGGGACAGGGCTCGTGAACACTGAAGCTTTCTTT
TRBD1	TRBV29-1	TRBJ2-3	.	CSTTGGSDTQYF	TGCAGCACGACAGGGGGCTCAGATACGCAGTATTTT
.	TRBV6-2/TRBV6-3	TRBJ2-3	once	CASSSGGASTDTQYF	TGTGCCAGCAGTTCAGGAGGGGCTAGCACAGATACGCAGTATTTT
.	TRBV7-2	TRBJ1-2	.	CASSLAREGYTF	TGTGCCAGCAGCTTAGCCAGGGAAGGCTACACCTTC
.	TRBV29-1	TRBJ1-1	once	CSVGLQEAFF	TGCAGCGTTGGACTCCAAGAAGCTTTCTTT
.	TRBV30	TRBJ1-3	.	CACKQGTSGNTIYF	TGTGCCTGTAAACAGGGAACTTCTGGAAACACCATATATTTT
.	TRBV4-3	TRBJ2-7	.	CASSPSRRGYNYEQYF	TGCGCCAGCAGCCCCAGTAGGCGCGGATACAACTACGAGCAGTACTTC
TRBD1	TRBV5-1	TRBJ1-2	once	CASSWGQVDYGYTF	TGCGCCAGCAGCTGGGGACAGGTTGACTATGGCTACACCTTC
.	TRBV19	TRBJ2-1	.	CASSIALLVSYNEQFF	TGTGCCAGTAGTATAGCCCTACTAGTATCCTACAATGAGCAGTTCTTC
.	TRBV28	TRBJ1-1	.	CASSWNERTEAFF	TGTGCCAGCAGTTGGAATGAGAGGACTGAAGCTTTCTTT
.	TRBV2	TRBJ1-2	.	CASGRSGGYTF	TGTGCCAGCGGGCGATCGGGGGGCTACACCTTC
.	TRBV5-5	TRBJ2-7	.	CASSLERDSYEQYF	TGTGCCAGCAGTTTGGAACGGGATTCCTACGAGCAGTACTTC
TRBD2	TRBV27	TRBJ2-1	.	CASTLGTSGYNEQFF	TGTGCCAGCACCTTGGGGACTAGCGGATACAATGAGCAGTTCTTC
TRBD1	TRBV4-1	TRBJ2-1	.	CASSLGTGPLEQFF	TGCGCCAGCAGCCTCGGGACAGGACCGCTGGAGCAGTTCTTC
TRBD2	TRBV5-1	TRBJ2-1	.	CASSLITGTSLSYNEQFF	TGCGCCAGCAGCCTCATTACCGGGACTAGCTTATCCTACAATGAGCAGTTCTTC
TRBD2	TRBV3-1/TRBV3-2	TRBJ2-7	.	CASSLLTSGGRYEQYF	TGTGCCAGCAGCCTACTCACTAGCGGGGGAAGGTACGAGCAGTACTTC
.	TRBV6-5	TRBJ1-2	.	CASSYSRETGYTF	TGTGCCAGCAGTTACTCGAGAGAAACTGGCTACACCTTC